This T cell receptor (beta chain) was captured in a study of cytomegalovirus exposure and HLA in healthy donors. Across the whole study: From 190 million or so T cells, an earlier analysis saw roughly 110 million unique TCR beta sequences.

In the case of this clone: Its antigen remains unknown.

The germline V gene has CDR1 SNHLY and CDR2 FYNNEI. CDR3 size: 13 residues. Trimming pared 5 bases from V and 7 bases from J, leaving 12 bases between. Study outcomes and limitations: It was reported in a later analysis that an Asian-associated ancestry cluster showed fewer N-insertions than the 666-donor mean. In an earlier analysis, about 87% or about 30%: the productive usage of most TCR beta V segments. A later analysis linked around 17,000 TCR beta sequences to HLA alleles at 0.05 false discovery rate.

The PCR was carried out with 60 Vbeta primers and 13 Jbeta primers. Libraries were prepared by immunoSEQ multiplex PCR; TCRdb keeps only in-frame clonotypes and omits some of them. This sample has 150,000 to 160,000 clones, with 65% to 85% found just once. The sample comprised PBMCs. This receptor was identified in a woman in her thirties or forties in good health and CMV-seropositive. The chain uses TRBV2 and TRBJ1-5, with a possible D match to TRBD1 (5 bases). The CDR3 DNA reads as TGTGCCAGCAGTTCCGGCAGGGTGCAGCCCCAGCATTTT. Translating gives CASSSGRVQPQHF.